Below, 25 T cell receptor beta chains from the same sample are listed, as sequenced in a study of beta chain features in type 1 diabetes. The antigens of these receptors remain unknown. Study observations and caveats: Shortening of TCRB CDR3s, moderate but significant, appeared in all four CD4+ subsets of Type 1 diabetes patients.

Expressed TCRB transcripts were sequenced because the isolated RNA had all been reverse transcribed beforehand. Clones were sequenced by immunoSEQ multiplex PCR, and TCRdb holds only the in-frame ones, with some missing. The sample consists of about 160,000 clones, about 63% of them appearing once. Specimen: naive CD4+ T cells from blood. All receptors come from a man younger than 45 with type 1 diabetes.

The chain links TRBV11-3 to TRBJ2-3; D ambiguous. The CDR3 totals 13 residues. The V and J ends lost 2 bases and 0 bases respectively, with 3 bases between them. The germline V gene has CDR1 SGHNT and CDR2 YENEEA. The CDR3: CASSLTSTDTQYF. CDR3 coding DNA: TGTGCCAGCAGCTTAACTAGCACAGATACGCAGTATTTT.

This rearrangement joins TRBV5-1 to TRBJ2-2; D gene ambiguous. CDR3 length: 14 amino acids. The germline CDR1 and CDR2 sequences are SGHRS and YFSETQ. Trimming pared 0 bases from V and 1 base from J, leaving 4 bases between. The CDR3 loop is CASSLGQNTGELFF. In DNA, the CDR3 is TGCGCCAGCAGCTTGGGACAGAACACCGGGGAGCTGTTTTTT.

The CDR3 sequence: CASSVPLGQGVSTDTQYF. The CDR3 DNA reads as TGTGCCAGCAGTGTACCTCTGGGACAGGGAGTGAGCACAGATACGCAGTATTTT. V is TRBV25-1 and J is TRBJ2-3; TRBD1 agrees at 9 bases. The V gene's germline CDR1 is MGHDK and CDR2 SYGVNS. The CDR3 is made up of 18 amino acids. Trimming at V came to 4 bases and at J to 0 bases, leaving 11 bases not matched to a gene.

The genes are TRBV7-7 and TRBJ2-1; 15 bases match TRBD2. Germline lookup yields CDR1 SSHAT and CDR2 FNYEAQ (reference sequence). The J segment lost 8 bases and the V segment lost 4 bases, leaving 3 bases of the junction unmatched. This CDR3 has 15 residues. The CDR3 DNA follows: TGTGCCAGCAGCTGGACTAGCGGGGGGGCTGATGAGCAGTTCTTC. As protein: CASSWTSGGADEQFF.

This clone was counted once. The CDR3 sequence is CASSLDRGPTDTQYF. CDR3 bases: TGTGCCAGCAGCCTGGACAGGGGGCCCACAGATACGCAGTATTTT. This chain connects TRBV7-2 to TRBJ2-3; 11 nucleotides line up with TRBD1. The trim removed 5 bases at V and 2 bases at J, leaving 3 bases unmatched. Germline CDR1 is SGHTA and CDR2 is FQGNSA. CDR3 length: 15 amino acids.

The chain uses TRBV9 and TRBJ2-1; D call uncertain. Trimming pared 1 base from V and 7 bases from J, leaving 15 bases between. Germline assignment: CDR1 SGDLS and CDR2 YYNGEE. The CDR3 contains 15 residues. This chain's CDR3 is CASSVSPQGFNEQFF. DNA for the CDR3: TGTGCCAGCAGCGTATCCCCTCAAGGTTTTAATGAGCAGTTCTTC.

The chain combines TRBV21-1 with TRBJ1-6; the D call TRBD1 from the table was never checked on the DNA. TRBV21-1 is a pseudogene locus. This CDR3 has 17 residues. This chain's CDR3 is CASSYNTGGRGNSPLHF. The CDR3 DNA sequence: TGTGCCAGCAGCTACAATACAGGGGGCCGTGGTAATTCACCCCTCCACTTT.

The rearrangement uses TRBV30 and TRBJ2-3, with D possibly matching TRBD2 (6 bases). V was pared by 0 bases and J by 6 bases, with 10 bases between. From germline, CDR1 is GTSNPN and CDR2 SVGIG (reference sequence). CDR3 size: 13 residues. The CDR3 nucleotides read TGTGCCTGGAGTGTGGCGGGGTTGGATACGCAGTATTTT. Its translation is CAWSVAGLDTQYF.

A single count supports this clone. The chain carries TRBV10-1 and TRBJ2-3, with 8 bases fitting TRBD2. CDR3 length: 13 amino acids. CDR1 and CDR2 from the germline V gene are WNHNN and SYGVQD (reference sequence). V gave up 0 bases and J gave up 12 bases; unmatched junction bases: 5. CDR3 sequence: CASSESGSGAQYF. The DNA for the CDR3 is TGCGCCAGCAGTGAGTCGGGTAGCGGGGCCCAGTATTTT.

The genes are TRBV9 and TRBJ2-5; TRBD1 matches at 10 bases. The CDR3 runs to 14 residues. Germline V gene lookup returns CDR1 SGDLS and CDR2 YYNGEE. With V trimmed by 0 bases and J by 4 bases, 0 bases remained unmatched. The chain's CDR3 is CASSVGDRGETQYF. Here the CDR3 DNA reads TGTGCCAGCAGCGTAGGGGACAGGGGAGAGACCCAGTACTTC.

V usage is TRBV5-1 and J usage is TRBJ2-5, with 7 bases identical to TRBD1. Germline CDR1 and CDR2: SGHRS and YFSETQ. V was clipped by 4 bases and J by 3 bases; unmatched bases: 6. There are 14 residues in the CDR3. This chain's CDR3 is CASSTDGTEETQYF. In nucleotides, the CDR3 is TGCGCCAGCAGCACGGACGGGACAGAAGAGACCCAGTACTTC. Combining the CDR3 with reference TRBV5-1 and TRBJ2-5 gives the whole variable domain KAGVTQTPRYLIKTRGQQVTLSCSPISGHRSVSWYQQTPGQGLQFLFEYFSETQRNKGNFPGRFSGRQFSNSRSEMNVSTLELGDSALYLCASSTDGTEETQYFGPGTRLLVL.

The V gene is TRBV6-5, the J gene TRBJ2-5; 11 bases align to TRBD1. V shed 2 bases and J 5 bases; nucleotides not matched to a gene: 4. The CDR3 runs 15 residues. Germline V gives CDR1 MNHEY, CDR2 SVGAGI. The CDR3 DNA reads TGTGCCAGCAGTTACAATGGACAGGGGGCCGAGACCCAGTACTTC. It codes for CASSYNGQGAETQYF.

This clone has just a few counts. CDR3 nucleotides: TGCAGCGTTGGACTTCCTGGCACAGATACGCAGTATTTT. Its protein product is CSVGLPGTDTQYF. The chain carries TRBV29-1 and TRBJ2-3; the D is unclear. CDR1 SQVTM and CDR2 ANQGSEA come from the germline V gene. V lost 4 bases and J 1 base, leaving 9 bases between the germline ends. The length of the CDR3 is 13 residues.

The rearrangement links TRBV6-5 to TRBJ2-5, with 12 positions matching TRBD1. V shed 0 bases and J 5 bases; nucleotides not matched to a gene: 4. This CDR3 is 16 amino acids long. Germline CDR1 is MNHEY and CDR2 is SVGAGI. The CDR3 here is CASSYSGTGGWETQYF. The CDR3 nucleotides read TGTGCCAGCAGTTACTCCGGGACAGGGGGCTGGGAGACCCAGTACTTC.

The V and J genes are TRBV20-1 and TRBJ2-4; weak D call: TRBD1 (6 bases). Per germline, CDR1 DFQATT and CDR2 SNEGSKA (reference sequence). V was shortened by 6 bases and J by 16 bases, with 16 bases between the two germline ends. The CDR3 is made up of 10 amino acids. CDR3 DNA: TGCAGTGCGGACTCGGGACACTTATACTTC. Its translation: CSADSGHLYF.

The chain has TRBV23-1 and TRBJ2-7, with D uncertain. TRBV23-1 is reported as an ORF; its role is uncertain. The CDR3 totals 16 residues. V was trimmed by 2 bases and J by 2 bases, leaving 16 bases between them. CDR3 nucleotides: TGCGCCAGCAGTCAAAAAGGTCCGGTTGCAACCTACGAGCAGTACTTC. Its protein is CASSQKGPVATYEQYF.

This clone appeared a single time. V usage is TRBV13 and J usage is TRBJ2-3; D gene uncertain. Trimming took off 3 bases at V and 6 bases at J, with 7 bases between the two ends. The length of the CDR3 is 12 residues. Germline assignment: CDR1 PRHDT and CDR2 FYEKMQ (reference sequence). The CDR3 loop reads CASSLSLDTQYF. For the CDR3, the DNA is TGTGCCAGCAGCTTGTCTCTGGATACGCAGTATTTT.

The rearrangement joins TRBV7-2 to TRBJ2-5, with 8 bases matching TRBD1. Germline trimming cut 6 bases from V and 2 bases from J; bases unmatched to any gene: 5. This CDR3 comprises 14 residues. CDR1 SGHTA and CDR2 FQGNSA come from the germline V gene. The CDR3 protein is CASRSTGGQETQYF. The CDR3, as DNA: TGTGCCAGCAGGTCTACAGGGGGGCAAGAGACCCAGTACTTC.

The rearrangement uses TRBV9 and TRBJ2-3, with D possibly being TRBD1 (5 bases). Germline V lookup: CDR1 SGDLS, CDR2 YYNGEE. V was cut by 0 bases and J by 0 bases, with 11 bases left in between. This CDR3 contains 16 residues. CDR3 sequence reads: CASSVGRGKSTDTQYF. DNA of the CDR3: TGTGCCAGCAGCGTAGGAAGGGGAAAGAGCACAGATACGCAGTATTTT.

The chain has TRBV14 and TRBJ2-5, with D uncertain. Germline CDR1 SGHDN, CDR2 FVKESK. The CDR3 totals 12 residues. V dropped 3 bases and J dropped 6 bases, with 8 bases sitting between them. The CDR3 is CASSQDVQTQYF. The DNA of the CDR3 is TGTGCCAGCAGCCAGGATGTCCAGACCCAGTACTTC.

The CDR3 region is CASSQALRAAEQFF. The CDR3 bases are TGTGCCAGCAGCCAAGCCCTACGAGCTGCTGAGCAGTTCTTC. The J gene is TRBJ2-1, the V gene TRBV14; D not certain. This CDR3 is built from 14 residues. V was cut by 1 base and J by 9 bases, with 13 bases left in between. Germline V gene lookup returns CDR1 SGHDN and CDR2 FVKESK.

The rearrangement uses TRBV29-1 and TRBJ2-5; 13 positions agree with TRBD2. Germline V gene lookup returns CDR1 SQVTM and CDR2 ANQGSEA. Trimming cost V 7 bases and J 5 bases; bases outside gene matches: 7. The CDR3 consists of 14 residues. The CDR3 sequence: CSGRTSGGRETQYF. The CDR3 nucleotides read TGCAGCGGCCGGACTAGCGGGGGACGGGAGACCCAGTACTTC.

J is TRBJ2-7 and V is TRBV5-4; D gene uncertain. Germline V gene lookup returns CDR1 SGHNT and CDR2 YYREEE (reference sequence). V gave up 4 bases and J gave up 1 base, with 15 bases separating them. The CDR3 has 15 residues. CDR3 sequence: CASSPDGSVSYEQYF. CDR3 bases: TGTGCCAGCAGCCCGGACGGATCGGTTTCCTACGAGCAGTACTTC.

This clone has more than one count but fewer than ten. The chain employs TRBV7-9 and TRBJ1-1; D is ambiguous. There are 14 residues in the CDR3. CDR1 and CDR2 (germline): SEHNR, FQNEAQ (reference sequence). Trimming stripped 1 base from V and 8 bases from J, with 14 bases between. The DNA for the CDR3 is TGTGCCAGCAGCTTAGATCTTGGTCCAAGGGAAGCTTTCTTT. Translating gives CASSLDLGPREAFF.

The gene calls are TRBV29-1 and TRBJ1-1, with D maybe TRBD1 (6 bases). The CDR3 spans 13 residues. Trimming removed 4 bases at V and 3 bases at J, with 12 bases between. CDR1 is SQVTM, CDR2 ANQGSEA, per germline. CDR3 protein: CSVANRVDTEAFF. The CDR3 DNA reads TGCAGCGTTGCTAACAGGGTGGACACTGAAGCTTTCTTT.